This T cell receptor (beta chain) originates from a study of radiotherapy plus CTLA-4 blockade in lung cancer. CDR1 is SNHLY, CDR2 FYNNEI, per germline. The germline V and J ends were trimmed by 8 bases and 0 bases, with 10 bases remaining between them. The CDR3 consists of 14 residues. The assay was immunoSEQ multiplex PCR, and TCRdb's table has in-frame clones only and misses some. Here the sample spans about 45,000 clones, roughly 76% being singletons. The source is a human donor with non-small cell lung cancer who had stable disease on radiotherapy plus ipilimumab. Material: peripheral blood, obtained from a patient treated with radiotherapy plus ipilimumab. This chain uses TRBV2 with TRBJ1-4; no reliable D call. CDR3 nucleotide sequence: TGTGCCAGCCATCGACGGACAACTAATGAAAAACTGTTTTTT. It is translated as CASHRRTTNEKLFF.